This T cell receptor beta chain was profiled in a study of T cell responses to AZD1222 COVID-19 vaccine (dated by TCRdb to the early 2020s). Background for the entire study: TCR sequencing covered 233 trial participants: 200 to 220 given two doses of AZD1222 and around 25 given two doses of MenACWY control vaccine. Trial participants were enrolled into age subgroups of 18-55, 56-69 and 70-plus years, which contained about 150, 27 and 61 TCR-sequenced participants, respectively.

Study-wide findings and limitations: Participants were mostly white British and included more females than males, and it was suggested by the authors that clonal diversity may have been underestimated. Reportedly, close to half of the unique spike-specific TCRs recognized epitopes lying outside the regions that are mutated in the B.1.351 and B.1.1.7 variants. Only five or six AZD1222 recipients were SARS-CoV-2 seropositive at baseline, limiting conclusions about previously exposed vaccinees. The 56-69-year group was small, and its depth increase did not reach significance, likely because of low power. Spike-specific TCR breadth and depth rose significantly after two AZD1222 doses compared with day 0 and with MenACWY recipients. CD4 TCRs associated with the vaccine covered the entire spike protein, and the dominant responses were in regions 160-218 and 743-854. No day 14 peak-response samples were available, so repertoires were characterized only after the peak T cell response.

Its CDR3 holds 15 amino acids, cysteine through phenylalanine. Solely the CDR3 DNA is kept, with 45 bases framed from the first base. The germline V gene encodes CDR1 LNHNV and CDR2 YYDKDF (reference sequence). The germline ends are 11 bases apart after V is trimmed by 0 bases and J by 5 bases. In the paper's terms, the time point label means: about 28 days (+/-7) after the second vaccine dose. AZD1222 recipients whose second dose came at about 4 weeks and those whose second dose came at about 12 weeks were combined into one group, since spike-specific TCR depth and breadth did not differ between the two schedules. Vaccinee samples were obtained from the UK trials COV001 and COV002, which included a single-blind randomized controlled phase 2/3 trial of AZD1222 (ChAdOx1 nCoV-19) in healthy adults. For TCRbeta chain sequencing, PBMC samples were collected from trial participants at day 0 and at day 28 after the second dose.

For this clone: Its cognate antigen has yet to be identified. No base-level quality is on record; no much larger clone is a single base apart.

The CDR3 regions of human TCRbeta chains were analyzed by immunosequencing. In the paper's pipeline: TCRs in the repertoires were compared against a reference library of SARS-CoV-2-specific TCRs that had been generated with the MIRA antigen-specificity platform. Breadth was defined as the fraction of unique TCRs that were SARS-CoV-2-associated. Depth was defined as the fraction of total T cells that were SARS-CoV-2-associated. Using the MIRA data, each spike-specific TCR was assigned both to the spike region to which the TCR was reactive and to a CD4 or CD8 class. Log10-transformed breadth and depth values were compared by one-way ANOVA with Sidak's multiple comparisons tests. Held by TCRdb, this immuneACCESS table contains in-frame sequences only and omits some clones. Under half of the omission traces to an unresolved V gene where checked; the cause of the rest is unknown. From that table come the V and J calls and clone size; the DNA was used to work out D and trimming. The sample includes under 130,000 clones, with roughly nine tenths observed a single time. The ten largest clones capture roughly 2.5% of the sample.

The chain employs TRBV15 and TRBJ2-1, with no confident D gene call. The sequencing used peripheral blood, collected 28 days after the second AZD1222 dose. The clonotype originates from an adult who received the AZD1222 COVID-19 vaccine. The DNA reads as follows: TGTGCCACCAGCAGAGATCCTACGCCTCACAATGAGCAGTTCTTC. This is translated as CATSRDPTPHNEQFF. The entire variable domain, with the stretches around the CDR3 drawn from the reference TRBV15 and TRBJ2-1 proteins, is DAMVIQNPRYQVTQFGKPVTLSCSQTLNHNVMYWYQQKSSQAPKLLFHYYDKDFNNEADTPDNFQSRRPNTSFCFLDIRSPGLGDTAMYLCATSRDPTPHNEQFFGPGTRLTVL.